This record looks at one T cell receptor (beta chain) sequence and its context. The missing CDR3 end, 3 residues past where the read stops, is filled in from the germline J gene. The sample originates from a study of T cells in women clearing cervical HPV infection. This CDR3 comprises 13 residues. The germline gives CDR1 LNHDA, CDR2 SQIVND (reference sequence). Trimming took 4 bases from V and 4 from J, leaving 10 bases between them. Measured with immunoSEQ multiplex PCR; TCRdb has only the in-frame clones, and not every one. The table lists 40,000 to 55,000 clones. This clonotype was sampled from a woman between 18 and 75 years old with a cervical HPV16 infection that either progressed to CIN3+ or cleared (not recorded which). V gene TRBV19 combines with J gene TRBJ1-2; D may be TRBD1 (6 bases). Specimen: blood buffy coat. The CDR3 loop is CASSSRDIYGYTF. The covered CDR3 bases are TGTGCCAGTAGTAGCAGGGACATCTATGGC.